This TCR beta chain was retrieved from a study of human T cells and chemical hapten exposure. The study's findings and limits: Higher patch test scores went with higher counts of PT1 expanded TCRs.

As to time point: patch test 1, 2 weeks after DPC sensitization. As to treatment: therapeutic diphenylcyclopropenone sensitization with weekly scalp DPC. Only after blood had been drawn was each patch test applied. V was clipped by 5 bases and J by 7 bases; unmatched bases: 10. The CDR3 loop spans 14 amino acids. Per germline, CDR1 SGHTA and CDR2 FQGTGA. TCRdb reprocessed the RACE reads with MiXCR, giving one entry per CDR3 protein. The sample lists 100,000 to 150,000 distinct CDR3 sequences, roughly 15% occurring once. This clonotype has just a few counts. Its antigen is not identified. This sequence joins TRBV7-3 and TRBJ1-1; 7 bases map to TRBD1. Sequences were derived from whole blood, sampled in connection with sensitization to the hapten diphenylcyclopropenone (DPC). This TCR derives from a man in his late teens or twenties with alopecia areata. Some clones in this sample may be carry-over from other donors' samples. CDR3 protein: CASSPRDRSDEAFF. CDR3 bases: TGTGCCAGCAGCCCCCGGGACAGATCGGATGAAGCTTTCTTT. The whole variable domain, remainder taken from reference TRBV7-3 and TRBJ1-1, is GAGVSQTPSNKVTEKGKYVELRCDPISGHTALYWYRQSLGQGPEFLIYFQGTGAADDSGLPNDRFFAVRPEGSVSTLKIQRTERGDSAVYLCASSPRDRSDEAFFGQGTRLTVV.